Below, 18 T cell receptor beta chains from the same sample are listed, as sequenced in a study of T-cell reconstitution after alpha-beta-depleted transplantation in children. A TCRbeta library incorporating unique molecular identifiers was prepared. Using its own MiXCR run on the PCR reads, TCRdb lists one record per CDR3 protein. This sample has hundreds of thousands of distinct CDR3 sequences, with around 15% found just once. This specimen was PBMCs, mostly from graft donor cells, taken 360 days after TCRalphabeta/CD19-depleted stem cell transplant. The receptors here all came from a boy under two years old who had a stem cell transplant for Wiskott-Aldrich syndrome, so the T cells may come from the graft donor.

The chain recombines TRBV11-1 with TRBJ2-1, with TRBD2 identical over 10 bases. V gave up 3 bases and J gave up 4 bases; unmatched junction bases: 12. This CDR3 is 18 amino acids long. CDR1 is SGHAT and CDR2 is FQDESV in the germline V gene (reference sequence). As DNA, the CDR3 is TGTGCCAGCAGCTTCCGGCCCCTAGCGGGAGTGGGTTACAATGAGCAGTTCTTC. Encoded protein: CASSFRPLAGVGYNEQFF.

This rearrangement joins TRBV5-1 to TRBJ2-7, with a possible D match to TRBD2 (7 bases). V lost 2 bases and J lost 2, with 14 bases in between. The length of the CDR3 is 15 residues. Germline-derived CDR1 and CDR2 are SGHRS and YFSETQ. DNA of the CDR3: TGCGCCAGCAGCTTCGGGGGGCGAGTCACCTACGAGCAGTACTTC. Amino acids: CASSFGGRVTYEQYF.

This sequence joins TRBV29-1 and TRBJ2-6; tentative D call: TRBD1 (6 bases). The V gene lost 4 bases and the J gene lost 4 bases, with 14 bases spanning the gap. This CDR3 is built from 15 residues. CDR1 and CDR2 from the germline V gene are SQVTM and ANQGSEA. The CDR3 sequence: CSVGGQQVGANVLTF. DNA of the CDR3: TGCAGCGTTGGGGGACAACAAGTCGGGGCCAACGTCCTGACTTTC.

This clonotype occurred a few times. This chain connects TRBV29-1 to TRBJ2-7; TRBD1 aligns across 10 bases. After removal of 4 bases from V and 5 bases from J, the junction contained 8 bases not matched to a gene. CDR3 length equals 14 residues. Germline V gene sequence: CDR1 SQVTM, CDR2 ANQGSEA. DNA of the CDR3: TGCAGCGTTGGAGGGACAGGGGCATCGAACGAGCAGTACTTC. This encodes CSVGGTGASNEQYF.

The V gene is TRBV5-1, the J gene TRBJ2-7; 9 positions agree with TRBD2. V trimming: 7 bases; J trimming: 3 bases; junction bases outside the gene matches: 5. The CDR3 sequence is 13 residues long. Germline-derived CDR1 and CDR2 are SGHRS and YFSETQ. CDR3 amino acids: CASGSGSGYEQYF. The CDR3 DNA sequence: TGCGCCAGCGGTAGCGGGAGTGGCTACGAGCAGTACTTC.

This clonotype has just a few counts. This chain joins TRBV5-1 and TRBJ2-3; 12 bases agree with TRBD2. J gave up 4 bases and V 3 bases, and 6 bases lay outside the gene matches. This CDR3 is built from 16 residues. Germline CDR1 is SGHRS and CDR2 is YFSETQ. The CDR3 spells CASSSLAGGLADTQYF. In nucleotides, the CDR3 is TGCGCCAGCAGCTCCCTAGCGGGAGGGTTGGCAGATACGCAGTATTTT.

The chain carries TRBV20-1 and TRBJ2-1; D perhaps matches TRBD1 (7 bases). The CDR3 has 14 amino acids. Germline values: CDR1 DFQATT, CDR2 SNEGSKA (reference sequence). The V end lost 4 bases, the J end lost 7 bases, and 17 bases lay between the germline ends. In DNA form, the CDR3 reads TGCAGTGCTACCCTTTCGACAGGGAGGAATGAGCAGTTCTTC. It is translated as CSATLSTGRNEQFF.

This clonotype was detected a few times. The rearrangement uses TRBV21-1 and TRBJ1-6; the D segment call TRBD1 is taken from the table without a DNA check. TRBV21-1 is termed a pseudogene. This CDR3 is built from 16 residues. For the CDR3, the DNA is TGTGCCAGCAGCAACAGGGTCCCGATACGGAATTCACCCCTCCACTTT. Translated: CASSNRVPIRNSPLHF.

This sequence joins TRBV20-1 and TRBJ2-5; 7 bases map to TRBD2. Germline V lookup: CDR1 DFQATT, CDR2 SNEGSKA (reference sequence). The length of the CDR3 is 12 residues. Germline trimming cut 5 bases from V and 3 bases from J; bases unmatched to any gene: 3. The CDR3 nucleotides are TGCAGTGCTCGGACTAGTGAAGAGACCCAGTACTTC. Translation: CSARTSEETQYF.

The chain carries TRBV6-1 and TRBJ2-1, with 15 bases lining up with TRBD2. CDR3 size: 17 residues. V lost 3 bases and J lost 3; bases outside the gene matches: 3. CDR1 and CDR2 from the germline V gene are MNHNS and SASEGT. This CDR3 reads CASSDGLAGGRYNEQFF. The DNA of the CDR3 is TGTGCCAGCAGTGACGGACTAGCGGGGGGGCGCTACAATGAGCAGTTCTTC.

This clonotype was picked up a small number of times. The chain employs TRBV29-1 and TRBJ2-7; 9 bases map to TRBD2. Germline CDR1 and CDR2: SQVTM and ANQGSEA. The CDR3 has 13 residues. Trimming took 6 bases from V and 1 from J; bases not matched to a gene: 4. CDR3 protein: CSVLSGRSYEQYF. DNA of the CDR3: TGCAGCGTATTAAGCGGGAGGTCCTACGAGCAGTACTTC.

V usage is TRBV28 and J usage is TRBJ2-3; D is unresolved. Trimming left V 3 bases short and J 4 bases short, with 8 bases between. Germline lookup yields CDR1 MDHEN and CDR2 SYDVKM. The CDR3 runs to 13 residues. CDR3 sequence reads: CASSLHMADTQYF. Written as DNA, the CDR3 is TGTGCCAGCAGTTTGCACATGGCAGATACGCAGTATTTT. The variable domain in full, with the rest retrieved from reference TRBV28 and TRBJ2-3, is DVKVTQSSRYLVKRTGEKVFLECVQDMDHENMFWYRQDPGLGLRLIYFSYDVKMKEKGDIPEGYSVSREKKERFSLILESASTNQTSMYLCASSLHMADTQYFGPGTRLTVL.

V usage is TRBV2 and J usage is TRBJ2-6; D is ambiguous. The CDR3 length is 14 residues. Germline V lookup: CDR1 SNHLY, CDR2 FYNNEI. Trimming left V 8 bases short and J 0 bases short, with 8 bases between. The CDR3 DNA is TGTGCCAGCGGCACTCGCTCTGGGGCCAACGTCCTGACTTTC. Amino acids: CASGTRSGANVLTF.

This clonotype turned up a few times. This sequence joins TRBV5-6 and TRBJ2-5; 7 positions match TRBD2. Germline trimming cut 2 bases from V and 4 bases from J; bases unmatched to any gene: 5. Germline CDR1 is SGHDT and CDR2 is YYEEEE. This CDR3 region has 14 residues. The CDR3 is CASSLGLVRETQYF. In nucleotides, the CDR3 is TGTGCCAGCAGCTTAGGACTAGTAAGAGAGACCCAGTACTTC. Looking up the rest from reference TRBV5-6 and TRBJ2-5 gives the full variable domain: DAGVTQSPTHLIKTRGQQVTLRCSPKSGHDTVSWYQQALGQGPQFIFQYYEEEERQRGNFPDRFSGHQFPNYSSELNVNALLLGDSALYLCASSLGLVRETQYFGPGTRLLVL.

The chain carries TRBV7-9 and TRBJ1-1; D not resolved. The V end lost 5 bases, the J end lost 2 bases, and 12 bases lay between the germline ends. This CDR3 region has 14 residues. Germline V gene sequence: CDR1 SEHNR, CDR2 FQNEAQ (reference sequence). The CDR3 nucleotides are TGTGCCAGCAGCCTGGGGAGCTATAACACTGAAGCTTTCTTT. This sequence encodes CASSLGSYNTEAFF.

In its sample, this clonotype was seen many times. The CDR3 DNA sequence: TGTGCCAGCAGCAAAGGGGCGAGGGGGCTTCGAGTTGGGACCAAAAACATTCAGTACTTC. Translating it yields CASSKGARGLRVGTKNIQYF. The chain is built from TRBV21-1 and TRBJ2-4; the table's D call TRBD1 went unverified against the DNA. TRBV21-1 has pseudogene status. The CDR3 extends over 20 amino acids.

This clonotype was counted between two and nine times. The V gene is TRBV20-1, the J gene TRBJ2-1, with D perhaps matching TRBD1 (5 bases). The CDR3 spans 12 residues. Looked up from germline, CDR1 is DFQATT and CDR2 is SNEGSKA (reference sequence). Trimming shortened V by 5 bases and J by 7 bases, and 12 bases separated the two germline ends. The DNA of the CDR3 is TGCAGTGCTCTGATTCAGGGAAATGAGCAGTTCTTC. Translating gives CSALIQGNEQFF.

The gene calls are TRBV30 and TRBJ2-2, with D unclear. CDR3 length equals 12 residues. Trimming took 0 bases from V and 8 from J, leaving 7 bases between them. Germline V gene data show CDR1 as GTSNPN and CDR2 as SVGIG (reference sequence). The CDR3 spells CAWSVHSGELFF. Written as DNA, the CDR3 is TGTGCCTGGAGTGTCCATTCGGGGGAGCTGTTTTTT.